Included here is one T cell receptor beta chain sequence, with context. Antigen specificity is unknown. Germline V gene sequence: CDR1 MDHEN, CDR2 SYDVKM. The CDR3 runs 13 residues. Trimming took 3 bases from V and 8 from J, leaving 13 bases between them. The sample is drawn from a study of cytomegalovirus exposure and HLA in healthy donors. Study results and caveats: Overall, roughly 150 TCR beta chains were annotated as cytomegalovirus-associated. Testing in vitro showed a few CMV-associated chains specific for CMV antigens. In a later analysis, HLA-associated TCR beta chains were more clonally expanded than equally common others. A later analysis associated around 17,000 TCR beta sequences with HLA alleles at a 0.05 false discovery rate.

It was with 60 Vbeta and 13 Jbeta primers that the PCR ran. The table came from immunoSEQ multiplex PCR; TCRdb's copy has only in-frame clones and leaves some out. Of about 180,000 clones in the sample, about four fifths are singletons; the top ten hold 2.9%. The receptor was isolated from a male donor in good health and CMV-seronegative. The chain carries TRBV28 and TRBJ1-2; D is ambiguous. Sequencing was carried out using PBMCs. The CDR3 sequence is CASSFVGRQGYTF. CDR3 DNA: TGTGCCAGCAGTTTTGTGGGCCGACAAGGCTACACCTTC.